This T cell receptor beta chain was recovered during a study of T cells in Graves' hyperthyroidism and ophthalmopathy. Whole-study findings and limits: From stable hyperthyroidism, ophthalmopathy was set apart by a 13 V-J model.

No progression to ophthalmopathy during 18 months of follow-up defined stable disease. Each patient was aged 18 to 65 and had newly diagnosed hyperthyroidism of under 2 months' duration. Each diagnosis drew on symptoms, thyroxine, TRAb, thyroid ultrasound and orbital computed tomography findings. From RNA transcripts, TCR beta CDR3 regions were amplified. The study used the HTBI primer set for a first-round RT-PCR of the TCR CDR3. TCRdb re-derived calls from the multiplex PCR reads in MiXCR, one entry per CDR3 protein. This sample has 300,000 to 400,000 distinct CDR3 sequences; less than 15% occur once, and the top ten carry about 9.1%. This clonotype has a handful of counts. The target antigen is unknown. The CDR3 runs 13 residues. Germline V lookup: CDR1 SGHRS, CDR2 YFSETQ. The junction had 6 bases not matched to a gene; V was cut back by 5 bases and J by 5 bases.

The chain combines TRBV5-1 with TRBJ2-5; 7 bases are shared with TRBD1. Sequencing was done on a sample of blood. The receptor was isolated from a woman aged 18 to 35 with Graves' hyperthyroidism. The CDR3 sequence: CASSVRGLETQYF. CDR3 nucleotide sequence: TGCGCCAGCAGTGTGAGGGGGCTGGAGACCCAGTACTTC.